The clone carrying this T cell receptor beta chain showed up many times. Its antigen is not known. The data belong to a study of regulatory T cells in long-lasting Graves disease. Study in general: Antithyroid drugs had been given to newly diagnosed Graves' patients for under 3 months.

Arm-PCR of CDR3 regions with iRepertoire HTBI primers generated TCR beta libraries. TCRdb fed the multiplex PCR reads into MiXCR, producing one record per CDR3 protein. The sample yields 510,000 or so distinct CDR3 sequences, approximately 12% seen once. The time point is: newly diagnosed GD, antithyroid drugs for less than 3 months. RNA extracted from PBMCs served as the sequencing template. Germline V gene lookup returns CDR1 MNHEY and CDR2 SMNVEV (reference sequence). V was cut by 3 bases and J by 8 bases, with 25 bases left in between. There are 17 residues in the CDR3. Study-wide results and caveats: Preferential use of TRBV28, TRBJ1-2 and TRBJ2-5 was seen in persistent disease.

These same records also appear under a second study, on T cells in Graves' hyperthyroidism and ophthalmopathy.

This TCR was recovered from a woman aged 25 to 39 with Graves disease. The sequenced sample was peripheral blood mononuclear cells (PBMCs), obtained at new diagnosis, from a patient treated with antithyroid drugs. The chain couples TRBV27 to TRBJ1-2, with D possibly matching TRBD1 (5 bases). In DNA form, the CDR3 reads TGTGCCAGCAGTTTGAGGGGTGGGGCAGGACTAACTCTAGGCTACACCTTC. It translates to CASSLRGGAGLTLGYTF.